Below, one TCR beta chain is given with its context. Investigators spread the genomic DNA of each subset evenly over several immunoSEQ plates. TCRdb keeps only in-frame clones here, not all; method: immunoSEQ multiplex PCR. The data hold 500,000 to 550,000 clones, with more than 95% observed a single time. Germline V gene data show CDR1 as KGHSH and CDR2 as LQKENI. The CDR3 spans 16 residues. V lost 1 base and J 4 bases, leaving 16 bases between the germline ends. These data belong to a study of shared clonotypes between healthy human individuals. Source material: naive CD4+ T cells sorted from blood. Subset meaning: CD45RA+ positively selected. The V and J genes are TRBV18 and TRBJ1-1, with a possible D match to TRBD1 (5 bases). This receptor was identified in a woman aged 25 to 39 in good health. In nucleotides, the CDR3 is TGTGCCAGCTCACCACAACCAGGGAGGGCGTCCACTGAAGCTTTCTTT. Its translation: CASSPQPGRASTEAFF.